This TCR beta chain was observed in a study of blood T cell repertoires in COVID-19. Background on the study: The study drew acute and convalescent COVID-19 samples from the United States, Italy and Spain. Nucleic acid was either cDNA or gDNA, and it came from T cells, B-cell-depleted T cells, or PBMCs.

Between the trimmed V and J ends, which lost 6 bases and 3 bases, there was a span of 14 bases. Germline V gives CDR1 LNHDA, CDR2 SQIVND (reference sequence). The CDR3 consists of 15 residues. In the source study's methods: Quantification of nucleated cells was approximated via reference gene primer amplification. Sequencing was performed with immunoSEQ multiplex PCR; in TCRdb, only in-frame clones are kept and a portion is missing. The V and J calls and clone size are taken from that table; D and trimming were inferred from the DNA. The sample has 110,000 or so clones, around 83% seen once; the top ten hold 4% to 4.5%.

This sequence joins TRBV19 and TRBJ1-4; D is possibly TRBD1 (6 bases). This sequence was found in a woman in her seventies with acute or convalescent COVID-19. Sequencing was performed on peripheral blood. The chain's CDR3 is CASRTTGMANEKLFF. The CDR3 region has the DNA TGTGCCAGTAGGACTACAGGGATGGCTAATGAAAAACTGTTTTTT.